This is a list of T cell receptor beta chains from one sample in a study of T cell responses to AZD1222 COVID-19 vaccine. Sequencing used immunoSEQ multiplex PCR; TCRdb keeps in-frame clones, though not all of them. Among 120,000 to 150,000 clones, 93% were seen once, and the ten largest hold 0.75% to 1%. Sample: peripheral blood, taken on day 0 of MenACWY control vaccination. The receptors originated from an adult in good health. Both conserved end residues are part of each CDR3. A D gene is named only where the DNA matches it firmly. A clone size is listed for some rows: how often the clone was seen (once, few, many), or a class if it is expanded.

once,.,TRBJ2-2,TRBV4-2,CASSQGLGDTGELFF,TGTGCCAGCAGCCAAGGGCTAGGAGACACCGGGGAGCTGTTTTTT
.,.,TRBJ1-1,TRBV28,CASSWGRETEAFF,TGTGCCAGCTCTTGGGGAAGAGAGACTGAAGCTTTCTTT
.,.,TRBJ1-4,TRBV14,CASSQSTGKANEKLFF,TGTGCCAGCAGCCAATCTACGGGAAAGGCTAATGAAAAACTGTTTTTT
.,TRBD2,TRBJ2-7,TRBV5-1,CASSFLAGGQSDEQYF,TGCGCCAGCAGCTTCCTAGCGGGGGGGCAGTCGGACGAGCAGTACTTC
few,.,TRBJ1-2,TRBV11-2,CASSLSGTDGYTF,TGTGCCAGCAGCTTATCCGGGACCGATGGCTACACCTTC
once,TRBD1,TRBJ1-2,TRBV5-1,CASSLAGTVYGYTF,TGCGCCAGCAGCTTGGCCGGGACAGTTTATGGCTACACCTTC
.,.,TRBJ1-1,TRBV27,CASSLKGSGGYTEAFF,TGTGCCAGCAGTTTAAAAGGGTCAGGAGGGTACACTGAAGCTTTCTTT
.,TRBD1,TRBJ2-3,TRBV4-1,CASSQMDRGLTTDTQYF,TGCGCCAGCAGCCAGATGGACAGGGGGCTTACCACAGATACGCAGTATTTT
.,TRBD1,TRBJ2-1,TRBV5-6,CASRTGASYNEQFF,TGTGCCAGCAGGACAGGGGCCTCCTACAATGAGCAGTTCTTC
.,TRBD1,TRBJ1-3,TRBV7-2,CASSFDRDRGFGNTIYF,TGTGCCAGCAGCTTCGACCGGGACAGGGGTTTCGGAAACACCATATATTTT
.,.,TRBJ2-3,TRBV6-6,CASSFVGATDTQYF,TGTGCCAGCAGTTTCGTTGGAGCGACAGATACGCAGTATTTT